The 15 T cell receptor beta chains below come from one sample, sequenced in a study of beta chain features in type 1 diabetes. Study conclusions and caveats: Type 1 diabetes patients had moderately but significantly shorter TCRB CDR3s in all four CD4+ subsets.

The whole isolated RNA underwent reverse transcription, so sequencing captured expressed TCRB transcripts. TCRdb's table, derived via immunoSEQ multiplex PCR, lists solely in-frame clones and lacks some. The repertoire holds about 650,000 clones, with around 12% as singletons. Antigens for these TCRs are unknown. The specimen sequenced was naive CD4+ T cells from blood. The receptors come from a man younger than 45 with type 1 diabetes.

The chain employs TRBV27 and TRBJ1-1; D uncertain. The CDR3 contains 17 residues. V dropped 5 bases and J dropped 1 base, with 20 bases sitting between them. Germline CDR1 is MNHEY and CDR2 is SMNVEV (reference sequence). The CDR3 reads CASSLRTVAPWNTEAFF. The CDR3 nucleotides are TGTGCCAGCAGTCTAAGGACGGTTGCCCCCTGGAACACTGAAGCTTTCTTT.

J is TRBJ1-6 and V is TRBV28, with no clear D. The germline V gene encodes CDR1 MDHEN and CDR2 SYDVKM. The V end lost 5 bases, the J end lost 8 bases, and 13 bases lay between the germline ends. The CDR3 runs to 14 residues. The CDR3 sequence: CASSTAGMDSPLHF. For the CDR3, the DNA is TGTGCCAGCAGTACGGCGGGGATGGATTCACCCCTCCACTTT.

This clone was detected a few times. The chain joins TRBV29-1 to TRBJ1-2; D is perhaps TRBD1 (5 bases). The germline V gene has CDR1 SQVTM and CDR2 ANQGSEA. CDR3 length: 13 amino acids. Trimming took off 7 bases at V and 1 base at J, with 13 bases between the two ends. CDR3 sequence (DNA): TGCAGCGCCTGGGGGGACGTTAACTATGGCTACACCTTC. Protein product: CSAWGDVNYGYTF. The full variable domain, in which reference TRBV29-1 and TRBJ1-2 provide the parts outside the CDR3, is SAVISQKPSRDICQRGTSLTIQCQVDSQVTMMFWYRQQPGQSLTLIATANQGSEATYESGFVIDKFPISRPNLTFSTLTVSNMSPEDSSIYLCSAWGDVNYGYTFGSGTRLTVV.

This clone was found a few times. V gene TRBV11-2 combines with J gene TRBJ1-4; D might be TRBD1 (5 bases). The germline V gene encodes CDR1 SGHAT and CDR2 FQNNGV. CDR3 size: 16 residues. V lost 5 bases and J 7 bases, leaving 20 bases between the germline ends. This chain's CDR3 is CASSPTSGIISEKLFF. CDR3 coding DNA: TGTGCCAGCAGCCCTACCTCAGGGATCATAAGTGAAAAACTGTTTTTT.

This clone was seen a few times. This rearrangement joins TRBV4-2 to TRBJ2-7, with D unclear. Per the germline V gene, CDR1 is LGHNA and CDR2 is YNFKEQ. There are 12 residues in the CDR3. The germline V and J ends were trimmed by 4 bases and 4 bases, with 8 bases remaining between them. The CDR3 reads CASSRNEYEQYF. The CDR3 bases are TGTGCCAGCAGCCGGAACGAGTACGAGCAGTACTTC.

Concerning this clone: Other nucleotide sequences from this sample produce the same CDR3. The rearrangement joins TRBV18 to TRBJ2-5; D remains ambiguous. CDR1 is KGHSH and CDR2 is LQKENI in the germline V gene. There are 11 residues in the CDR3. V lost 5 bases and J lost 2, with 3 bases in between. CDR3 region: CASSVQETQYF. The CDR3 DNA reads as TGTGCCAGCTCAGTACAAGAGACCCAGTACTTC.

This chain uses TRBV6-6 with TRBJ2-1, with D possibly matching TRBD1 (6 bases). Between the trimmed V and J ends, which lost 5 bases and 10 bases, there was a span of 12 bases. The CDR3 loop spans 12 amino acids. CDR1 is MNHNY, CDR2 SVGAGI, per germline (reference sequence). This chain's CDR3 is CASSTGLREQFF. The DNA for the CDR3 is TGTGCCAGCAGTACAGGGCTGCGGGAGCAGTTCTTC.

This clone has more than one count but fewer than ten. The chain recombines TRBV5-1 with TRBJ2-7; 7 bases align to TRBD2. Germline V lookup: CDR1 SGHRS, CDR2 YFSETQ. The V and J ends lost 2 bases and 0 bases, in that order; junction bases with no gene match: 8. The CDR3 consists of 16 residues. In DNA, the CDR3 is TGCGCCAGCAGCTTTAAGGCCGGGGGGACCTCCTACGAGCAGTACTTC. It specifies CASSFKAGGTSYEQYF.

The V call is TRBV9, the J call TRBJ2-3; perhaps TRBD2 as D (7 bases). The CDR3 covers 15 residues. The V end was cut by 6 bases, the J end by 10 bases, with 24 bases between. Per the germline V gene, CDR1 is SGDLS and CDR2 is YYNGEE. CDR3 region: CASTLRGGAQAAQYF. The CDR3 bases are TGTGCCAGCACCCTGAGGGGGGGGGCCCAGGCGGCGCAGTATTTT.

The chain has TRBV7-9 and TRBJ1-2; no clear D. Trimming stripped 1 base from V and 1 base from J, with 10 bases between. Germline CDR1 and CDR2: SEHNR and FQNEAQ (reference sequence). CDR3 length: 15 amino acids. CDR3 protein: CASSLEVGDNYGYTF. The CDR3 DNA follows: TGTGCCAGCAGCTTAGAAGTCGGAGATAACTATGGCTACACCTTC.

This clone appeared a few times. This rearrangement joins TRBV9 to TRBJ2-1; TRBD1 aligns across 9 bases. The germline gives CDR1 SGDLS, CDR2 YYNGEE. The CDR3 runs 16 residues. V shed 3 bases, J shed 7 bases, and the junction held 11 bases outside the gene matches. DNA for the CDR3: TGTGCCAGCAGCGGGACAATCAGCGGGACAGGGAATGAGCAGTTCTTC. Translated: CASSGTISGTGNEQFF.

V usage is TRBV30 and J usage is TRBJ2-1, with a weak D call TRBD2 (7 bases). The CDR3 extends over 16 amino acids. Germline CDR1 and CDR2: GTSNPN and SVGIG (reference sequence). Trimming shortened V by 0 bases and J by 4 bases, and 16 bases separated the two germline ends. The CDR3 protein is CAWSVNFGGRYNEQFF. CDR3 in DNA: TGTGCCTGGAGTGTAAACTTCGGGGGGCGTTACAATGAGCAGTTCTTC.

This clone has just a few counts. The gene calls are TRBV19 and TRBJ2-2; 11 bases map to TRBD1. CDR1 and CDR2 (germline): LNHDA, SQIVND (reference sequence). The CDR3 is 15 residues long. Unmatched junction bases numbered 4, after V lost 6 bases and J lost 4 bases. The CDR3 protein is CASRTGTGGTGELFF. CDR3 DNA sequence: TGTGCCAGTAGGACCGGGACAGGGGGCACCGGGGAGCTGTTTTTT.

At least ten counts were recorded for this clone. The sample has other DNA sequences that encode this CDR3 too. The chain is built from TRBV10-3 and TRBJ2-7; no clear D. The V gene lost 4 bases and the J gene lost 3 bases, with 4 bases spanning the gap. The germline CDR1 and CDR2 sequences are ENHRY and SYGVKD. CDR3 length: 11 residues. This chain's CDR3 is CAISGDYEQYF. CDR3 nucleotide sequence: TGTGCCATCAGTGGGGACTACGAGCAGTACTTC.

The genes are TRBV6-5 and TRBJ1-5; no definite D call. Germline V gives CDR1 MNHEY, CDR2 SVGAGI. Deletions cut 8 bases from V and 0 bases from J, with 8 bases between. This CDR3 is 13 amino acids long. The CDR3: CASGSDSNQPQHF. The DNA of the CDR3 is TGTGCCAGCGGGTCCGATAGCAATCAGCCCCAGCATTTT.